Sequencing of this T cell receptor beta chain was carried out in a study of shared clonotypes between healthy human individuals. Trimming pared 2 bases from V and 4 bases from J, leaving 6 bases between. The CDR3 loop spans 13 amino acids. Germline V gene sequence: CDR1 SGHAT, CDR2 FQNNGV. Replicate PCRs from sorted subsets contained 200 ng DNA, which is 30,000 to 35,000 T cell genomes. Generated by immunoSEQ multiplex PCR, the TCRdb table keeps only in-frame clones and is missing some. The table records 2 million to 2.5 million clones, approximately 94% of them present only once. Source material: naive CD4+ T cells sorted from blood. The subset: CD45RA+ positively selected. The rearrangement uses TRBV11-2 and TRBJ1-5, with D unresolved. The receptor was derived from a man between 18 and 35 years old in good health. CDR3: CASSLWGNQPQHF. The CDR3 DNA reads TGTGCCAGCAGCTTATGGGGAAATCAGCCCCAGCATTTT.